These 12 T cell receptor beta chains originate from one sample sequenced in a study of CXCR3-negative and CXCR3-positive naive CD8 T cells. cDNA libraries for TRB were generated by 5' RACE incorporating UMI labels. TCRdb reprocessed the 5' RACE reads; each CDR3 protein has one entry and no DNA is given. The sample totals roughly 71,000 distinct CDR3 sequences. Sequencing input: naive CXCR3- CD8+ T cells from blood. Subset described: CD45RO-CCR7+CD27+CD95- naive CD8+ T cells lacking CXCR3 (TNR3-). The receptors shown here come from a human donor in good health. Some clones in this sample may be carry-over from other donors' samples.

The chain employs TRBV7-9 and TRBJ2-7; TCRdb indicates TRBD1, and absent DNA this call remains unverified. This CDR3 region has 13 residues. CDR1 and CDR2 (germline): SEHNR, FQNEAQ (reference sequence). The CDR3 is CASSLRQGGEQYF.

The rearrangement uses TRBV20-1 and TRBJ1-1; TCRdb returns TRBD1, unconfirmable since there is no DNA. The germline CDR1 and CDR2 sequences are DFQATT and SNEGSKA (reference sequence). This CDR3 comprises 15 residues. This CDR3 is CSAEGVSKGAPEAFF.

The chain links TRBV5-6 to TRBJ2-7; TCRdb calls TRBD1, which cannot be checked without DNA. CDR3 length: 13 residues. Germline V gene sequence: CDR1 SGHDT, CDR2 YYEEEE. CDR3 protein: CASSRPGLWEQYF.

The rearrangement joins TRBV7-9 to TRBJ2-1; TCRdb lists TRBD2, though no DNA is available to test this call. This CDR3 region has 15 residues. CDR1 is SEHNR, CDR2 FQNEAQ, per germline (reference sequence). CDR3 in amino acids: CASSSLLLATHEQFF. Full variable domain (remainder filled in from reference TRBV7-9 and TRBJ2-1): DTGVSQNPRHKITKRGQNVTFRCDPISEHNRLYWYRQTLGQGPEFLTYFQNEAQLEKSRLLSDRFSAERPKGSFSTLEIQRTEQGDSAMYLCASSSLLLATHEQFFGPGTRLTVL.

This rearrangement joins TRBV6-6 to TRBJ2-1; without DNA, the TCRdb call of TRBD1 cannot be checked. The CDR3 loop spans 13 amino acids. Per germline, CDR1 MNHNY and CDR2 SVGAGI (reference sequence). CDR3 region: CASSYGDGNEQFF.

This chain links TRBV6-2 or TRBV6-3 with TRBJ2-1; lacking DNA, the TRBD1 call made by TCRdb goes unchecked. The CDR3 runs 13 residues. The V gene's germline CDR1 is MNHEY and CDR2 SVGEGT. CDR3: CASKQRGRGEQFF.

The chain employs TRBV7-3 and TRBJ2-1; TCRdb names TRBD1, which stays unverified in the absence of DNA. The CDR3 totals 15 residues. Germline V CDR1 and CDR2: SGHTA, FQGTGA. The CDR3: CASRDGHRPYNEQFF.

The V call is TRBV20-1, the J call TRBJ2-1; TCRdb names TRBD2, which stays unverified in the absence of DNA. The CDR3 is 15 amino acids. Germline V gene data show CDR1 as DFQATT and CDR2 as SNEGSKA (reference sequence). This chain's CDR3 is CSATGARGPYNEQFF.

The chain has TRBV5-4 and TRBJ2-5; the TCRdb call, TRBD2, lacks DNA for checking. Germline V gives CDR1 SGHNT, CDR2 YYREEE (reference sequence). The CDR3 consists of 15 residues. The chain's CDR3 is CASSLSLGGQETQYF.

This chain links TRBV10-3 with TRBJ2-7. From germline, CDR1 is ENHRY and CDR2 SYGVKD. CDR3 size: 16 residues. CDR3 loop: CAISESSAYNGYEQYF.

The chain is built from TRBV29-1 and TRBJ2-7; TCRdb returns TRBD1, unconfirmable since there is no DNA. The CDR3 is made up of 15 amino acids. The germline gives CDR1 SQVTM, CDR2 ANQGSEA. CDR3 in amino acids: CSVGSGTGGPNEQYF.

This rearrangement joins TRBV1 to TRBJ2-1; TCRdb's D gene call, TRBD2, goes unchecked for lack of DNA. TRBV1 constitutes a pseudogene. The CDR3 has 16 residues. CDR3 sequence: CTSSQYGFPLHNEQFF.